This T cell receptor beta chain was identified during a study of OX40 agonist ivuxolimab in advanced cancers. Overall study context: From about 20 to 80 years was the age range, with a mean of around 57 years, and around 84% were male. Findings and limits, study-wide: The 0.1-3.0 mg/kg partial responders had among the lowest clonal expansion.

Repertoires were generated with immunoSEQ multiplex PCR, while TCRdb's copy carries only in-frame clones and drops some. Among 75,000 to 100,000 clones listed, 70% to 90% were seen once. Regarding this clone: Its antigen is still unknown.

On cycle 4 day 1 and cycle 7 day 1, as well as at baseline, blood was sampled. The CDR3 loop spans 14 amino acids. Trimming took 1 base from V and 7 from J, leaving 12 bases between them. Germline V lookup: CDR1 LNHDA, CDR2 SQIVND (reference sequence). This sequence originates from an adult with an advanced solid tumor such as melanoma, head and neck, liver or kidney cancer. This chain connects TRBV19 to TRBJ2-3; D is unclear. Sample: CD4+ or CD8+ T cells sorted from blood, taken in a trial of the OX40 agonist ivuxolimab. The CDR3 sequence is CASSIVGSGYTQYF. CDR3 bases: TGTGCCAGTAGTATAGTGGGGTCCGGTTATACGCAGTATTTT. Combining the CDR3 with reference TRBV19 and TRBJ2-3 gives the whole variable domain DGGITQSPKYLFRKEGQNVTLSCEQNLNHDAMYWYRQDPGQGLRLIYYSQIVNDFQKGDIAEGYSVSREKKESFPLTVTSAQKNPTAFYLCASSIVGSGYTQYFGPGTRLTVL.